This TCR beta chain was recovered during a study of T-cell reconstitution after alpha-beta-depleted transplantation in children. Findings and limits, study-wide: For some patients, TCRbeta diversity was high at day 60 because of recipient T cells and thymic progenitors that survived. About two months after transplant, alpha-beta T cells reportedly came from several hundred expanded graft clones. Fresh T-cell production supplied most of the T-cell counts and diversity seen one year after transplant.

In regard to this clonotype: The antigen is unknown.

Researchers prepared the TCRbeta library using unique molecular identifiers, the study reports. TCRdb used MiXCR to reprocess the PCR reads, holding one entry per CDR3 protein. The sample shows fewer than 550,000 distinct CDR3 sequences, 10% to 12% of them seen only once. This sequence originates from a female patient between 2 and 10 years old who had a stem cell transplant for aplastic anemia, so the T cells may come from the graft donor. Sequencing used PBMCs, mostly from graft donor cells, obtained 180 days after TCRalphabeta/CD19-depleted stem cell transplant.

The CDR3 region is CASSQGTLNSPLHF. CDR3 in DNA: TGCGCCAGCAGCCAAGGGACACTTAATTCACCCCTCCACTTT. The chain links TRBV4-3 to TRBJ1-6; a weak D match, TRBD1 (5 bases). CDR3 length equals 14 residues. Germline-derived CDR1 and CDR2 are LGHNA and YSLEER. V was trimmed by 1 base and J by 6 bases, leaving 7 bases between them.